The rows below give T cell receptor beta chains drawn from one sample of a study of cytomegalovirus exposure and HLA in healthy donors. Repertoires were generated with immunoSEQ multiplex PCR, while TCRdb's copy carries only in-frame clones and drops some. This table has about 110,000 clones, under 70% appearing once. Material for sequencing was PBMCs. The receptors come from a man younger than 40 in good health and CMV-seropositive. Each CDR3 is given with its conserved first and last residue. D genes are given only for firm matches.

d_gene,v_gene,j_gene,CDR3aa
NA,TRBV18,TRBJ2-3,CASSLSGGGTDTQYF
TRBD2,TRBV9,TRBJ2-3,CASSVSPSGSTDTQYF
TRBD2,TRBV19,TRBJ2-5,CASSTLPGRGGETQYF
TRBD1,TRBV28,TRBJ1-1,CASSPWDRERDTEAFF
NA,TRBV27,TRBJ1-3,CASSLSRDGNTIYF
NA,TRBV27,TRBJ2-3,CASSQRAQSTDTQYF
NA,TRBV5-6,TRBJ1-2,CASSLVGPGYGYTF
NA,TRBV29-1,TRBJ1-3,CSVGRGDTIYF
TRBD2,TRBV7-9,TRBJ2-4,CASSLDATGGNSQYF
TRBD1,TRBV4-2,TRBJ2-1,CASSQDRGQSHNEQFF
TRBD1,TRBV6-4,TRBJ2-3,CASSDLAGGRDTQYF
NA,TRBV28,TRBJ1-2,CASMAGGLPYGYTF
NA,TRBV5-1,TRBJ1-2,CASSFANRPGYYGYTF
NA,TRBV28,TRBJ1-1,CASTKGVERNTEAFF
NA,TRBV4-1,TRBJ2-1,CASSNSVGSLGNEQFF
NA,TRBV6-1,TRBJ1-1,CASSGLGGAITEAFF
TRBD2,TRBV28,TRBJ2-4,CASSLYRRASGSVDIQYF